This T cell receptor (beta chain) comes out of a study of cytomegalovirus exposure and HLA in healthy donors. Study-level points and caveats: Segments of the TCR beta V type were, in most cases, productive about 87% or about 30% of the time in an earlier analysis. Information on immune exposure was restricted to one variable (CMV serostatus). An observed cluster of highly shared sequence variants was recorded as a likely sequencing artifact.

As concerns this clone: Its antigen remains unknown.

The ends were cut back, 0 bases at V and 6 bases at J, with 3 bases in the middle. This CDR3 comprises 12 residues. Germline lookup yields CDR1 LNHDA and CDR2 SQIVND (reference sequence). Donors likely had unrecorded immune exposures despite being nominally healthy when sampled. 60 Vbeta and 13 Jbeta primers were used in PCR. Clones were sequenced by immunoSEQ multiplex PCR, and TCRdb holds only the in-frame ones, with some missing. The sample contains roughly 180,000 clones, approximately 81% of which appear only once. This clonotype was sampled from a young man in good health and CMV-seronegative. The J gene is TRBJ1-5, the V gene TRBV19; D is undetermined. Sample: PBMCs. CDR3 nucleotide sequence: TGTGCCAGTAGTATAGACGGTCAGCCCCAGCATTTT. Translating gives CASSIDGQPQHF.